The 30 T cell receptor beta chains presented below share a single source sample, sequenced in a study of CD8 T cells in ankylosing spondylitis. TCRdb processed the 5' RACE reads anew with MiXCR; each CDR3 protein has one entry. Among roughly 100,000 distinct CDR3 sequences, roughly 8% were seen once, and the ten largest hold approximately 9.9%. Sequencing input: blood, either unsorted or a sorted T cell fraction (not recorded which). These receptors came from a male donor with ankylosing spondylitis or in good health (not recorded which).

This clonotype was seen ten or more times. The chain joins TRBV6-5 to TRBJ2-1, with 12 bases identical to TRBD2. Unmatched junction bases numbered 14, after V lost 2 bases and J lost 6 bases. The CDR3 spans 19 residues. Per the germline V gene, CDR1 is MNHEY and CDR2 is SVGAGI. This CDR3 is CASSYSLAGGPKVSNEQFF. The CDR3 region has the DNA TGTGCCAGCAGTTACAGCCTAGCGGGAGGGCCGAAGGTGAGCAATGAGCAGTTCTTC.

This clonotype was detected many times. CDR3 amino acids: CSVPGWGDNEQFF. The CDR3 DNA reads as TGCAGCGTTCCCGGATGGGGAGACAATGAGCAGTTCTTC. The chain uses TRBV29-1 and TRBJ2-1, with a weak D call TRBD2 (5 bases). CDR3 length equals 13 residues. Germline assignment: CDR1 SQVTM and CDR2 ANQGSEA. Trimming took off 5 bases at V and 5 bases at J, with 13 bases between the two ends.

This clonotype has at least ten counts. The genes are TRBV7-8 and TRBJ2-1, with D maybe TRBD2 (6 bases). V lost 1 base to trimming and J lost 10 bases, with 11 bases between them. Germline V gene lookup returns CDR1 SGHVS and CDR2 FQNEAQ. The CDR3 extends over 13 amino acids. CDR3 loop: CASSLGVSGEQFF. In nucleotides, the CDR3 is TGTGCCAGCAGCTTAGGGGTTAGCGGCGAGCAGTTCTTC.

The chain combines TRBV7-8 with TRBJ2-1; D is possibly TRBD2 (7 bases). This CDR3 is built from 16 residues. Trimming shortened V by 1 base and J by 7 bases, and 17 bases separated the two germline ends. In germline, CDR1 is SGHVS, CDR2 FQNEAQ. The CDR3 is CASSLVFRGRGNEQFF. The CDR3 DNA is TGTGCCAGCAGCTTAGTTTTTCGTGGGAGGGGGAATGAGCAGTTCTTC. The complete variable domain, with remaining parts taken from reference TRBV7-8 and TRBJ2-1, reads GAGVSQSPRYKVAKRGQDVALRCDPISGHVSLFWYQQALGQGPEFLTYFQNEAQLDKSGLPSDRFFAERPEGSVSTLKIQRTQQEDSAVYLCASSLVFRGRGNEQFFGPGTRLTVL.

This clonotype was counted at least ten times. The J gene is TRBJ2-2, the V gene TRBV7-2; D gene uncertain. This CDR3 region has 14 residues. V was clipped by 4 bases and J by 2 bases, with 8 bases between them. CDR1 and CDR2 from the germline V gene are SGHTA and FQGNSA. The CDR3 nucleotides are TGTGCCAGCAGCTCCTTCTATAACACCGGGGAGCTGTTTTTT. Its translation: CASSSFYNTGELFF.

This chain links TRBV12-3 or TRBV12-4 with TRBJ2-7; TRBD2 matches 8 bases. This CDR3 comprises 15 residues. V trimming: 3 bases; J trimming: 2 bases; junction bases outside the gene matches: 6. CDR3 nucleotides: TGTGCCAGCAGTTTTGGCGGGAGGCTACCCTACGAGCAGTACTTC. This sequence encodes CASSFGGRLPYEQYF.

The V call is TRBV10-3, the J call TRBJ1-4, with 7 bases aligning to TRBD1. Looked up from germline, CDR1 is ENHRY and CDR2 is SYGVKD. V shed 4 bases and J 4 bases; nucleotides not matched to a gene: 3. The CDR3 spans 14 residues. Here the CDR3 reads CAISADRRNEKLFF. The CDR3 DNA reads TGTGCCATCAGTGCGGACAGGCGTAATGAAAAACTGTTTTTT.

This clonotype occurred many times. The chain combines TRBV7-2 with TRBJ1-1; no reliable D call. Trimming removed 4 bases at V and 4 bases at J, with 13 bases between. The CDR3 contains 14 residues. Germline V gives CDR1 SGHTA, CDR2 FQGNSA. As DNA, the CDR3 is TGTGCCAGCAGCTCAGAGGCCACGCGCACTGAAGCTTTCTTT. As protein: CASSSEATRTEAFF. The full variable domain, in which reference TRBV7-2 and TRBJ1-1 provide the parts outside the CDR3, is GAGVSQSPSNKVTEKGKDVELRCDPISGHTALYWYRQSLGQGLEFLIYFQGNSAPDKSGLPSDRFSAERTGGSVSTLTIQRTQQEDSAVYLCASSSEATRTEAFFGQGTRLTVV.

The count of this clonotype is one. A much larger clone differs by one base, so this may be a read error. V is TRBV5-4 and J is TRBJ2-1; D call uncertain. CDR1 and CDR2 from the germline V gene are SGHNT and YYREEE (reference sequence). The CDR3 has 11 residues. V gave up 10 bases and J gave up 8 bases, with 13 bases separating them. The CDR3, as DNA: TGTGCCCTCCTTTCGGGCCATGAGCAGTTCTTC. As protein: CALLSGHEQFF.

This clonotype was observed at least ten times. The V call is TRBV12-3 or TRBV12-4, the J call TRBJ1-6, with D possibly TRBD1 on 5 matching bases. Trimming shortened V by 6 bases and J by 6 bases, and 18 bases separated the two germline ends. CDR3 length: 16 residues. The CDR3 sequence: CASSPDRGSLNSPLHF. The CDR3 DNA reads TGTGCCAGCAGCCCAGACAGAGGATCTCTTAATTCACCCCTCCACTTT.

This clonotype was seen only a few times. The rearrangement links TRBV5-1 to TRBJ2-2, with TRBD1 identical over 8 bases. Germline V gene sequence: CDR1 SGHRS, CDR2 YFSETQ. The CDR3 has 15 amino acids. The trim removed 5 bases at V and 2 bases at J, leaving 5 bases unmatched. CDR3 sequence (DNA): TGCGCCAGCAGTAGACAGGGGACTAACACCGGGGAGCTGTTTTTT. It is translated as CASSRQGTNTGELFF.

This clonotype has a count of ten or more. This sequence joins TRBV5-1 and TRBJ2-3; TRBD2 matches at 8 bases. Germline V gene sequence: CDR1 SGHRS, CDR2 YFSETQ. With V trimmed by 3 bases and J by 2 bases, 11 bases remained unmatched. The CDR3 is made up of 17 amino acids. The CDR3 loop is CASSSLGVAGFTDTQYF. CDR3 in DNA: TGCGCCAGCAGCTCTCTAGGGGTAGCGGGGTTCACAGATACGCAGTATTTT. The variable domain in full, completed from reference TRBV5-1 and TRBJ2-3, reads KAGVTQTPRYLIKTRGQQVTLSCSPISGHRSVSWYQQTPGQGLQFLFEYFSETQRNKGNFPGRFSGRQFSNSRSEMNVSTLELGDSALYLCASSSLGVAGFTDTQYFGPGTRLTVL.

This clonotype appeared many times. J is TRBJ2-3 and V is TRBV29-1; 9 positions agree with TRBD1. CDR1 and CDR2 from the germline V gene are SQVTM and ANQGSEA. Losses at the gene ends were 8 bases for V and 3 bases for J; bases not matched to a gene: 15. The CDR3 loop spans 16 amino acids. The CDR3 is CSFRGQGNSPTDTQYF. Here the CDR3 DNA reads TGCAGCTTTCGTGGACAGGGGAATTCTCCTACAGATACGCAGTATTTT.

This clonotype was seen repeatedly, ten times or more. The chain recombines TRBV4-3 with TRBJ2-1, with 10 positions matching TRBD1. V dropped 1 base and J dropped 6; count of bases not matched to a gene: 3. In germline, CDR1 is LGHNA, CDR2 YSLEER. CDR3 size: 15 residues. The DNA of the CDR3 is TGCGCCAGCAGCCAAGGCCGGGACAGGGGCAATGAGCAGTTCTTC. It translates to CASSQGRDRGNEQFF.

Many counts were recorded for this clonotype. The chain is built from TRBV29-1 and TRBJ2-2; D is undetermined. This CDR3 has 11 amino acids. V lost 7 bases to trimming and J lost 1 base, with 4 bases between them. Germline-derived CDR1 and CDR2 are SQVTM and ANQGSEA. The CDR3 loop reads CSGWNTGELFF. CDR3 nucleotides: TGCAGCGGGTGGAACACCGGGGAGCTGTTTTTT.

This clonotype was counted at least ten times. V is TRBV12-3 or TRBV12-4 and J is TRBJ2-7; a weak D match, TRBD1 (5 bases). The CDR3 runs to 13 residues. Trimming removed 2 bases at V and 3 bases at J, with 8 bases between. The CDR3 reads CASSLKGHYEQYF. Written as DNA, the CDR3 is TGTGCCAGCAGTTTAAAGGGGCACTACGAGCAGTACTTC.

This clonotype occurred many times. The V call is TRBV7-2, the J call TRBJ1-5, with D uncertain. The CDR3 runs to 14 residues. The germline V gene has CDR1 SGHTA and CDR2 FQGNSA. Trimming took 6 bases from V and 0 from J, leaving 9 bases between them. CDR3 DNA: TGTGCCAGCAGTGCGGGTTATAGCAATCAGCCCCAGCATTTT. Translating gives CASSAGYSNQPQHF.

This chain uses TRBV2 with TRBJ2-5; D not resolved. V dropped 6 bases and J dropped 4 bases, with 15 bases sitting between them. Germline CDR1 and CDR2: SNHLY and FYNNEI. The CDR3 totals 14 residues. Here the CDR3 DNA reads TGTGCCAGCAGACGGACGTGGGTCGGAGAGACCCAGTACTTC. Translated: CASRRTWVGETQYF. The variable domain in full, completed from reference TRBV2 and TRBJ2-5, reads EPEVTQTPSHQVTQMGQEVILRCVPISNHLYFYWYRQILGQKVEFLVSFYNNEISEKSEIFDDQFSVERPDGSNFTLKIRSTKLEDSAMYFCASRRTWVGETQYFGPGTRLLVL.

This clonotype was recorded at least ten times. This chain connects TRBV4-2 to TRBJ2-1; perhaps TRBD1 as D (5 bases). The germline gives CDR1 LGHNA, CDR2 YNFKEQ. The CDR3 is 14 amino acids. Trimming left V 1 base short and J 6 bases short, with 10 bases between. This chain's CDR3 is CASSQARVANEQFF. The CDR3 nucleotides are TGTGCCAGCAGCCAAGCCAGGGTAGCCAATGAGCAGTTCTTC.

This clonotype was found many times. The chain's CDR3 is CASSYARFRDRGETQYF. The CDR3 bases are TGTGCCAGCAGTTACGCACGATTCCGGGACAGGGGGGAGACCCAGTACTTC. The V and J genes are TRBV6-5 and TRBJ2-5, with 11 bases matching TRBD1. V lost 2 bases to trimming and J lost 5 bases; unmatched junction nucleotides: 10. Germline CDR1 MNHEY, CDR2 SVGAGI. CDR3 size: 17 residues.

The chain uses TRBV12-3 or TRBV12-4 and TRBJ2-1, with TRBD2 identical over 9 bases. The V segment lost 3 bases and the J segment 2 bases; nucleotides outside the gene matches: 5. This CDR3 is built from 16 residues. DNA of the CDR3: TGTGCCAGCAGTTTGGTAGCGGGAGCCACCTACAATGAGCAGTTCTTC. Protein product: CASSLVAGATYNEQFF.

In its sample, this clonotype was seen many times. This sequence joins TRBV2 and TRBJ2-1; D possibly corresponds to TRBD1 (6 bases). V shed 4 bases and J shed 7 bases, with 11 bases lying between them. This CDR3 spans 13 amino acids. The germline CDR1 and CDR2 sequences are SNHLY and FYNNEI. As DNA, the CDR3 is TGTGCCAGCAGTGGTCGACAGGAGAATGAGCAGTTCTTC. Protein product: CASSGRQENEQFF. The entire variable domain, with the rest obtained from reference TRBV2 and TRBJ2-1, is as follows: EPEVTQTPSHQVTQMGQEVILRCVPISNHLYFYWYRQILGQKVEFLVSFYNNEISEKSEIFDDQFSVERPDGSNFTLKIRSTKLEDSAMYFCASSGRQENEQFFGPGTRLTVL.

In its sample, this clonotype was seen a few times. V and J are TRBV20-1 and TRBJ2-3; TRBD2 matches 9 bases. Germline CDR1 is DFQATT and CDR2 is SNEGSKA (reference sequence). V trimming: 3 bases; J trimming: 6 bases; junction bases outside the gene matches: 16. This CDR3 has 17 amino acids. The CDR3 DNA follows: TGCAGTGCTAGGGGGTTTCGGGGCCTAGCGGGGTACGATACGCAGTATTTT. It specifies CSARGFRGLAGYDTQYF.

This clonotype was recorded many times. Here the CDR3 reads CASSLAPDYGYTF. CDR3 bases: TGTGCCAGCAGCTTGGCTCCAGACTATGGCTACACCTTC. The rearrangement joins TRBV5-5 to TRBJ1-2; D is unresolved. Germline CDR1 reads SGHKS; CDR2 reads YYEKEE (reference sequence). Between the trimmed V and J ends, which lost 0 bases and 3 bases, there was a span of 6 bases. CDR3 length: 13 residues. The whole variable domain, filled in from reference TRBV5-5 and TRBJ1-2, reads DAGVTQSPTHLIKTRGQQVTLRCSPISGHKSVSWYQQVLGQGPQFIFQYYEKEERGRGNFPDRFSARQFPNYSSELNVNALLLGDSALYLCASSLAPDYGYTFGSGTRLTVV.

This clonotype was observed at least ten times. The chain has TRBV3-1 and TRBJ2-1; D possibly corresponds to TRBD2 (7 bases). This CDR3 is 16 amino acids long. V was pared by 1 base and J by 6 bases, with 16 bases between. CDR1 and CDR2 from the germline V gene are LGHDT and YNNKEL (reference sequence). In DNA form, the CDR3 reads TGTGCCAGCAGCCAAGGATGGGGGGGGGCGGTCAATGAGCAGTTCTTC. This gives the protein CASSQGWGGAVNEQFF.

This clonotype has ten or more counts. The chain joins TRBV3-1 to TRBJ1-2, with D uncertain. Deletions cut 1 base from V and 7 bases from J, with 7 bases between. CDR1 is LGHDT and CDR2 is YNNKEL in the germline V gene (reference sequence). The CDR3 consists of 12 residues. The CDR3 DNA is TGTGCCAGCAGCCAAGTTTCTGGTGGCTACACCTTC. Protein product: CASSQVSGGYTF. Supplemented by reference TRBV3-1 and TRBJ1-2, the full variable domain reads DTAVSQTPKYLVTQMGNDKSIKCEQNLGHDTMYWYKQDSKKFLKIMFSYNNKELIINETVPNRFSPKSPDKAHLNLHINSLELGDSAVYFCASSQVSGGYTFGSGTRLTVV.

The rearrangement links TRBV12-3 or TRBV12-4 to TRBJ2-2; 7 bases map to TRBD2. Trimming removed 5 bases from V and 1 base from J; junction bases left unmatched: 7. CDR3 length: 16 amino acids. The CDR3 nucleotides read TGTGCCAGCAGTCCCAGACTAGCTCAGAACACCGGGGAGCTGTTTTTT. This codes for CASSPRLAQNTGELFF.

The V and J genes are TRBV23-1 and TRBJ2-7; tentatively, D is TRBD2 (5 bases). TRBV23-1 is an ORF; its function is uncertain. CDR3 length: 17 amino acids. Trimming shortened V by 0 bases and J by 0 bases, and 15 bases separated the two germline ends. The CDR3: CASSQSEADPSSYEQYF. In DNA form, the CDR3 reads TGCGCCAGCAGTCAATCGGAGGCAGATCCAAGCTCCTACGAGCAGTACTTC.

This clonotype was seen at least ten times. The rearrangement joins TRBV20-1 to TRBJ1-2, with 8 positions matching TRBD1. This CDR3 is built from 11 residues. The V segment lost 3 bases and the J segment 14 bases; nucleotides outside the gene matches: 8. CDR1 is DFQATT, CDR2 SNEGSKA, per germline (reference sequence). CDR3 amino acids: CSASPTGGLTF. The CDR3 DNA reads TGCAGTGCTAGTCCCACAGGGGGTCTAACCTTC.

This clonotype occurred many times. V is TRBV5-6 and J is TRBJ2-7, with a weak D call TRBD1 (5 bases). This CDR3 is built from 15 residues. CDR1 is SGHDT, CDR2 YYEEEE, per germline. V dropped 2 bases and J dropped 4 bases, with 16 bases sitting between them. The CDR3 DNA reads as TGTGCCAGCAGCTTAATGACAGCCGACCTTTACGAGCAGTACTTC. Its translation is CASSLMTADLYEQYF.